The 3 T cell receptor beta chains below all came from one sample that was sequenced in a study of shared clonotypes between healthy human individuals. Using immunoSEQ multiplex PCR, the repertoire was profiled, and TCRdb retains in-frame clones only, with some absent. The sample consists of roughly 500,000 clones, roughly 80% of them appearing once. Sequenced sample: PBMCs. Receptors were obtained from a woman in her 40s in good health. Some clones in this sample may be carry-over from other donors' samples.

The chain combines TRBV7-2 with TRBJ2-7, with 8 positions matching TRBD2. The germline V gene has CDR1 SGHTA and CDR2 FQGNSA. The length of the CDR3 is 15 residues. V trimming: 1 base; J trimming: 7 bases; junction bases outside the gene matches: 9. The CDR3, as DNA: TGTGCCAGCAGCTTAGGGAGCGGGAGCTCAAGGGAGCAGTACTTC. Its protein is CASSLGSGSSREQYF. The full variable domain, in which reference TRBV7-2 and TRBJ2-7 provide the parts outside the CDR3, is GAGVSQSPSNKVTEKGKDVELRCDPISGHTALYWYRQSLGQGLEFLIYFQGNSAPDKSGLPSDRFSAERTGGSVSTLTIQRTQQEDSAVYLCASSLGSGSSREQYFGPGTRLTVT.

The chain joins TRBV19 to TRBJ2-1; 13 nucleotides agree with TRBD2. This CDR3 has 16 amino acids. The V and J ends lost 5 bases and 8 bases, in that order; junction bases with no gene match: 9. CDR1 LNHDA and CDR2 SQIVND come from the germline V gene (reference sequence). CDR3 bases: TGTGCCAGTAGTTCCACCGGGACTAGCGGGGACCATGAGCAGTTCTTC. It codes for CASSSTGTSGDHEQFF.

The chain couples TRBV9 to TRBJ2-2; D possibly uses TRBD1 or TRBD2 (5 bases each). V lost 0 bases and J 4 bases, leaving 7 bases between the germline ends. CDR1 SGDLS and CDR2 YYNGEE come from the germline V gene. The CDR3 runs to 14 residues. CDR3 sequence: CASSVEGTTGELFF. In DNA, the CDR3 is TGTGCCAGCAGCGTAGAAGGGACCACCGGGGAGCTGTTTTTT.